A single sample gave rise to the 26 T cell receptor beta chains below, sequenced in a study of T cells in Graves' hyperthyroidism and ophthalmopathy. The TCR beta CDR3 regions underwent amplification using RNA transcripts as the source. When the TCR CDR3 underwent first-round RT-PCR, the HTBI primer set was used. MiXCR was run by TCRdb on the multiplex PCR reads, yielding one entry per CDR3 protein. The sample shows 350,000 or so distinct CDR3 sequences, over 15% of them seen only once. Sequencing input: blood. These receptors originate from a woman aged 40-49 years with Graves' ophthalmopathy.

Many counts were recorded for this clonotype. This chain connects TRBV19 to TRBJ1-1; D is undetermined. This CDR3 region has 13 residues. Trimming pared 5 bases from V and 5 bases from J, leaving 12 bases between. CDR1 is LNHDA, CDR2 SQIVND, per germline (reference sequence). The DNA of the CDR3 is TGTGCCAGTAGTGTCGGGGAGGGAACTGAAGCTTTCTTT. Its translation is CASSVGEGTEAFF.

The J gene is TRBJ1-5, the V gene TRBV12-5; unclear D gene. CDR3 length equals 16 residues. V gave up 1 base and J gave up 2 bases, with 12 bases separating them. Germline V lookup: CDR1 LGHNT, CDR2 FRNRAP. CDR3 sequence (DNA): TGTGCTAGTGGTTTGGAGATATCCCGCCGCAATCAGCCCCAGCATTTT. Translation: CASGLEISRRNQPQHF.

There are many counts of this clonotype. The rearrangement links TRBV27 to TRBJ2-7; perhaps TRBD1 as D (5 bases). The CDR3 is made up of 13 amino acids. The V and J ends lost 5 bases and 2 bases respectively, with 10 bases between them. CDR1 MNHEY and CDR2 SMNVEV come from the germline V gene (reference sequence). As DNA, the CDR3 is TGTGCCAGCAGTGCTACGGACACCTACGAGCAGTACTTC. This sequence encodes CASSATDTYEQYF.

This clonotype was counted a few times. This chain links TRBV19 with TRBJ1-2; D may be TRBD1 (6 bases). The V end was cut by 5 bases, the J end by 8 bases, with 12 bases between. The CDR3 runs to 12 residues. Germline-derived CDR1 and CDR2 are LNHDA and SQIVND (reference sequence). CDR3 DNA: TGTGCCAGTAGTGCCAACAGGGCGGGCTACACCTTC. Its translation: CASSANRAGYTF. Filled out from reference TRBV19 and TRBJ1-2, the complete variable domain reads DGGITQSPKYLFRKEGQNVTLSCEQNLNHDAMYWYRQDPGQGLRLIYYSQIVNDFQKGDIAEGYSVSREKKESFPLTVTSAQKNPTAFYLCASSANRAGYTFGSGTRLTVV.

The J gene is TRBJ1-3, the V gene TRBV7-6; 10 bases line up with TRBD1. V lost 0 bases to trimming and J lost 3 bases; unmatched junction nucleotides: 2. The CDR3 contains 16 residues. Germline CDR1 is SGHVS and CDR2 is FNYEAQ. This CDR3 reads CASSLAGTGVGNTIYF. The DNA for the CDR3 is TGTGCCAGCAGCTTAGCGGGGACAGGGGTTGGAAACACCATATATTTT. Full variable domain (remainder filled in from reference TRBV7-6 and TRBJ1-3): GAGVSQSPRYKVTKRGQDVALRCDPISGHVSLYWYRQALGQGPEFLTYFNYEAQQDKSGLPNDRFSAERPEGSISTLTIQRTEQRDSAMYRCASSLAGTGVGNTIYFGEGSWLTVV.

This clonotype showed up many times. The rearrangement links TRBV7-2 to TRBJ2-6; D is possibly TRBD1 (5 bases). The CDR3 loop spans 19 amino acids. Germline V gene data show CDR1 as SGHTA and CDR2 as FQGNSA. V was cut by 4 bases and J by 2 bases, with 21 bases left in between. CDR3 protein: CASSSYILTQGTGANVLTF. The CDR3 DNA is TGTGCCAGCAGCTCATACATATTGACTCAGGGAACTGGGGCCAACGTCCTGACTTTC.

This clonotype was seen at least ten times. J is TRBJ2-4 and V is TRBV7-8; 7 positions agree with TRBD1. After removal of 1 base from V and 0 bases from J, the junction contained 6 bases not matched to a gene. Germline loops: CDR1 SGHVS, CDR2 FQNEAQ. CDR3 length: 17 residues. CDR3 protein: CASSLGLRGLAKNIQYF. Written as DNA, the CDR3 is TGTGCCAGCAGCTTAGGGTTAAGGGGGCTAGCCAAAAACATTCAGTACTTC.

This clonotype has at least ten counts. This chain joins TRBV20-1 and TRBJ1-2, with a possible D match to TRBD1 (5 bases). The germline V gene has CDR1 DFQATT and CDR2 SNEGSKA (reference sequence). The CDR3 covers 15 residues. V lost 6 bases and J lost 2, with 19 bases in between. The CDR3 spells CSAQTEWRGNYGYTF. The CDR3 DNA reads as TGCAGTGCCCAAACCGAGTGGCGGGGGAACTATGGCTACACCTTC.

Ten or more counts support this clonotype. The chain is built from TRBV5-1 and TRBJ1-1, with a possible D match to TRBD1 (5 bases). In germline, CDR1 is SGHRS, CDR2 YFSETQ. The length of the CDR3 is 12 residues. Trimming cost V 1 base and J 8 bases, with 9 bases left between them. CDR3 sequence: CASSLSGDEAFF. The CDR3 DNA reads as TGCGCCAGCAGCTTGTCGGGGGACGAAGCTTTCTTT.

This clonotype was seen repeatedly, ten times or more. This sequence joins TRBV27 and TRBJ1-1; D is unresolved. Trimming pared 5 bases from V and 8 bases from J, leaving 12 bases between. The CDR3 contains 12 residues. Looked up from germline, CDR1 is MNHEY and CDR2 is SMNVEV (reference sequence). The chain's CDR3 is CASSIGVGEAFF. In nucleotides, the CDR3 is TGTGCCAGCAGTATTGGGGTGGGAGAAGCTTTCTTT.

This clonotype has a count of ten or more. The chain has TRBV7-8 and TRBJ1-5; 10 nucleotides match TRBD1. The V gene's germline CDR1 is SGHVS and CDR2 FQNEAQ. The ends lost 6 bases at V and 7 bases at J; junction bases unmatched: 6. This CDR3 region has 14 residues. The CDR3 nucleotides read TGTGCCAGCAGTCCAGACAGGGGGCAACAGCCCCAGCATTTT. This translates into CASSPDRGQQPQHF.

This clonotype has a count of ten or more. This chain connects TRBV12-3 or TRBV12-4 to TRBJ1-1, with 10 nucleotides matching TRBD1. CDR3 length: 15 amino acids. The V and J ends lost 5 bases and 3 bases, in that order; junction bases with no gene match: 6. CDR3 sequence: CASSVSGTGDTEAFF. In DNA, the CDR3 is TGTGCCAGCAGTGTCTCCGGGACAGGGGACACTGAAGCTTTCTTT.

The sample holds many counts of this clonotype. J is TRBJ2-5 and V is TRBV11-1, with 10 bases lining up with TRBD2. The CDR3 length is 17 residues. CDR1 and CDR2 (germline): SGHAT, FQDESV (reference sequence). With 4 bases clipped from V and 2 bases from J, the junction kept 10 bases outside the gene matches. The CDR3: CASSYRRLAGAQETQYF. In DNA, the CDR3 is TGTGCCAGCAGCTACCGCAGGCTAGCGGGAGCACAAGAGACCCAGTACTTC. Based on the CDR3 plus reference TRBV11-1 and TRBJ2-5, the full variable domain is EAEVAQSPRYKITEKSQAVAFWCDPISGHATLYWYRQILGQGPELLVQFQDESVVDDSQLPKDRFSAERLKGVDSTLKIQPAELGDSAMYLCASSYRRLAGAQETQYFGPGTRLLVL.

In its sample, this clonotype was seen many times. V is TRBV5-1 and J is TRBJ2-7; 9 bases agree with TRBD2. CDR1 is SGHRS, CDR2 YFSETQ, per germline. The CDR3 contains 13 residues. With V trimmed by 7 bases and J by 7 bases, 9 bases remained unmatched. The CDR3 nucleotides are TGCGCCAGCGGAGTAGCGGGAGATAGGGAGCAGTACTTC. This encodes CASGVAGDREQYF.

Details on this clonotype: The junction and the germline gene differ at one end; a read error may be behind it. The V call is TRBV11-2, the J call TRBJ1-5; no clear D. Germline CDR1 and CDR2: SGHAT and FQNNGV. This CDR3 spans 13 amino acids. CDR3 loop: CASSSLPERPQPF. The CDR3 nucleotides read TGTGCCAGCAGCTCACTTCCCGAACGGCCCCAGCCTTTT.

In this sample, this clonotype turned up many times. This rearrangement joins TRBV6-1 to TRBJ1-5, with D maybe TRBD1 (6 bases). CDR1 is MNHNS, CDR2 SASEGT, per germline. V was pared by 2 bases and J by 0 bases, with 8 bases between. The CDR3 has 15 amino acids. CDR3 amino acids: CASSETGHSNQPQHF. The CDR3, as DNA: TGTGCCAGCAGTGAAACGGGACATAGCAATCAGCCCCAGCATTTT.

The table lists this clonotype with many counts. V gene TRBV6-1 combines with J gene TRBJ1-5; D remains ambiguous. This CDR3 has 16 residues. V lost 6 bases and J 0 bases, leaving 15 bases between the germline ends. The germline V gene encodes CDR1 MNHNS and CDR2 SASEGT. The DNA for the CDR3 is TGTGCCAGCAGACACCTGGGCTTTTCTAGCAATCAGCCCCAGCATTTT. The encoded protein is CASRHLGFSSNQPQHF.

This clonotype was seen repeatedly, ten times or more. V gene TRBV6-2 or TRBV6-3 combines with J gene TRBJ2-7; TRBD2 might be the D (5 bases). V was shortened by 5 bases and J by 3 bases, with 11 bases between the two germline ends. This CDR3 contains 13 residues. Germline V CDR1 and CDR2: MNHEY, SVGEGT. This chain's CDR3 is CASSRTVIYEQYF. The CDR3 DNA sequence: TGTGCCAGCAGTAGGACTGTAATCTACGAGCAGTACTTC.

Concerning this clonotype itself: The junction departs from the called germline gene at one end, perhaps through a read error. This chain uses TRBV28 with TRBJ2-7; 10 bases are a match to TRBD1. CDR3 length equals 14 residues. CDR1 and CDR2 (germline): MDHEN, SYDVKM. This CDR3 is CASSIIGTGDEQSF. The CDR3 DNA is TGTGCCAGCAGTATTATCGGGACAGGGGACGAGCAGTCCTTC.

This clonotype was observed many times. CDR3 sequence reads: CASSEVAGSQETQYF. DNA for the CDR3: TGTGCCAGCAGTGAGGTAGCGGGGTCACAAGAGACCCAGTACTTC. The J gene is TRBJ2-5, the V gene TRBV6-4; 8 nucleotides agree with TRBD2. Germline V lookup: CDR1 MRHNA, CDR2 SNTAGT. This CDR3 spans 15 amino acids. The ends lost 3 bases at V and 2 bases at J; junction bases unmatched: 5.

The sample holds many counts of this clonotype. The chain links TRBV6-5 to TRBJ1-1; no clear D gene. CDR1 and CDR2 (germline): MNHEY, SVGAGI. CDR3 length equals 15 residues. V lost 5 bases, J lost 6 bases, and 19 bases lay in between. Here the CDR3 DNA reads TGTGCCAGCAGTGAATCGAGTTTTTTGGGCTCTGAAGCTTTCTTT. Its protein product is CASSESSFLGSEAFF.

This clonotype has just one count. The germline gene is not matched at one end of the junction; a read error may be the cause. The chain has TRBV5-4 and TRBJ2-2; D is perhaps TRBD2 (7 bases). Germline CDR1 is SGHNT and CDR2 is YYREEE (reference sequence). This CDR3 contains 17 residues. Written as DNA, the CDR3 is TGTGCCAGCATCTTGGCCAAGGGGGGGCGGAACACCGGGGAGCTGTTTTTT. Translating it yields CASILAKGGRNTGELFF.

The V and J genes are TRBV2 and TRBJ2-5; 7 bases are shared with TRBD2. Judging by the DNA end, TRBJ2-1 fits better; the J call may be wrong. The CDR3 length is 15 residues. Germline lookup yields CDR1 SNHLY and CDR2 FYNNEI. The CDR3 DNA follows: TGTGCCACCCCCGGGGAGAGCGGGAATCAAGAGACCCAGTTCTTC. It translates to CATPGESGNQETQFF.

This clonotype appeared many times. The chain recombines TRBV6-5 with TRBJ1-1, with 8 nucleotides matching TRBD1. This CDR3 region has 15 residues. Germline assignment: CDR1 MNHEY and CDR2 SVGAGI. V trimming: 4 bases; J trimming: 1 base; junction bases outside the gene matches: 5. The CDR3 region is CASSSRQGSNTEAFF. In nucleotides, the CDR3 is TGTGCCAGCAGTTCAAGACAGGGGTCGAACACTGAAGCTTTCTTT.

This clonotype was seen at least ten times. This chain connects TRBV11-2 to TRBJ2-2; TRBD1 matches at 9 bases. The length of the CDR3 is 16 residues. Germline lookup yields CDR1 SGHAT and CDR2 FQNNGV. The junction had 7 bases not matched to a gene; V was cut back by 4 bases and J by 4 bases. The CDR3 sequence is CASSYPGTGLTGELFF. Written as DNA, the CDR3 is TGTGCCAGCAGCTACCCCGGGACAGGGCTCACCGGGGAGCTGTTTTTT.

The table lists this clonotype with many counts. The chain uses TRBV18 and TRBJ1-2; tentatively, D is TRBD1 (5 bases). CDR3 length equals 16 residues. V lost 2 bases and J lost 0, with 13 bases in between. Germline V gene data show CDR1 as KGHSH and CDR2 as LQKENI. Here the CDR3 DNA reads TGTGCCAGCTCACCAAAGGGGACGGCCGCTAACTATGGCTACACCTTC. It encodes CASSPKGTAANYGYTF.